Below, 27 T cell receptor beta chains from the same sample are listed, as sequenced in a study of identifying expanded T cells in peripheral blood. Generated by immunoSEQ multiplex PCR, the TCRdb table keeps only in-frame clones and is missing some. The data show 110,000 or so clones, 88% seen once. The specimen was blood. These receptors were taken from a person aged 18 to 69 in good health.

The V call is TRBV18, the J call TRBJ2-7, with D possibly being TRBD1 or TRBD2 (5 bases each). Germline V lookup: CDR1 KGHSH, CDR2 LQKENI. Trimming took 2 bases from V and 5 from J, leaving 10 bases between them. This CDR3 comprises 13 residues. CDR3 protein: CASSPNRDDEQYF. CDR3 in DNA: TGTGCCAGCTCACCAAATAGGGACGACGAGCAGTACTTC.

The genes are TRBV11-3 and TRBJ2-3; D is undetermined. The V gene's germline CDR1 is SGHNT and CDR2 YENEEA. V was trimmed by 6 bases and J by 0 bases, leaving 13 bases between them. This CDR3 contains 15 residues. In nucleotides, the CDR3 is TGTGCCAGCAGGCCCCCAGAGTCTAGCACAGATACGCAGTATTTT. Encoded protein: CASRPPESSTDTQYF.

This clone was recorded only once. The V and J genes are TRBV18 and TRBJ1-6, with 7 bases lining up with TRBD1. Losses at the gene ends were 1 base for V and 13 bases for J; bases not matched to a gene: 10. The CDR3 loop spans 15 amino acids. CDR1 and CDR2 (germline): KGHSH, LQKENI. CDR3 coding DNA: TGTGCCAGCTCACCACAAGAGGGGGCGATCCCCCCCCTCCACTTT. Translating gives CASSPQEGAIPPLHF.

This rearrangement joins TRBV27 to TRBJ2-5, with TRBD1 identical over 7 bases. Germline CDR1 MNHEY, CDR2 SMNVEV (reference sequence). There are 14 residues in the CDR3. Trimming cost V 1 base and J 3 bases; bases outside gene matches: 2. For the CDR3, the DNA is TGTGCCAGCAGTTTATGGGACAGAAAAGAGACCCAGTACTTC. It is translated as CASSLWDRKETQYF.

V and J are TRBV5-1 and TRBJ1-1; 7 nucleotides align to TRBD1. V lost 3 bases, J lost 4 bases, and 15 bases stayed unmatched. Germline V gene data show CDR1 as SGHRS and CDR2 as YFSETQ. This CDR3 region has 17 residues. The CDR3 here is CASSWRGTGVGGTEAFF. As DNA, the CDR3 is TGCGCCAGCAGCTGGAGGGGTACAGGGGTTGGGGGCACTGAAGCTTTCTTT.

This sequence joins TRBV29-1 and TRBJ2-5; maybe TRBD1 (6 bases). Germline CDR1 and CDR2: SQVTM and ANQGSEA. CDR3 size: 12 residues. Trimming stripped 7 bases from V and 2 bases from J, with 11 bases between. CDR3 sequence reads: CSANRAQETQYF. For the CDR3, the DNA is TGCAGCGCGAACAGGGCTCAAGAGACCCAGTACTTC.

The chain is built from TRBV7-6 and TRBJ2-2, with a possible D match to TRBD1 (6 bases). This CDR3 spans 16 amino acids. Trimming shortened V by 5 bases and J by 2 bases, and 15 bases separated the two germline ends. Germline V lookup: CDR1 SGHVS, CDR2 FNYEAQ. CDR3 coding DNA: TGTGCCAGCAGCCCCCAATCCGGGACAAACACCGGGGAGCTGTTTTTT. This sequence encodes CASSPQSGTNTGELFF.

CDR3 DNA: TGTGCCAGCAGTTTATCTAGGATGGCCTATGGCTACACCTTC. Amino acid sequence: CASSLSRMAYGYTF. This chain connects TRBV27 to TRBJ1-2; D not resolved. The CDR3 extends over 14 amino acids. The germline gives CDR1 MNHEY, CDR2 SMNVEV (reference sequence). Trimming took off 0 bases at V and 4 bases at J, with 9 bases between the two ends.

V is TRBV6-5 and J is TRBJ2-7; either TRBD1 or TRBD2 may supply D (5 bases each). Per germline, CDR1 MNHEY and CDR2 SVGAGI. The CDR3 is made up of 12 amino acids. The germline V and J ends were trimmed by 11 bases and 5 bases, with 16 bases remaining between them. CDR3 nucleotide sequence: TGTGCCGTCCGTGGGGGAGACGACGAGCAGTACTTC. Encoded protein: CAVRGGDDEQYF.

This clone is termed medium-sized (0.01 to 0.1%). The chain joins TRBV7-9 to TRBJ1-6; D not certain. Looked up from germline, CDR1 is SEHNR and CDR2 is FQNEAQ (reference sequence). The length of the CDR3 is 15 residues. The germline V and J ends were trimmed by 4 bases and 7 bases, with 14 bases remaining between them. The CDR3 nucleotides are TGTGCCAGCAGCTCTACGGACGGTTTGAATTCACCCCTCCACTTT. It is translated as CASSSTDGLNSPLHF.

The chain couples TRBV28 to TRBJ2-3, with 9 bases aligning to TRBD2. CDR1 is MDHEN and CDR2 is SYDVKM in the germline V gene. V trimming: 5 bases; J trimming: 2 bases; junction bases outside the gene matches: 8. CDR3 length: 16 amino acids. The chain's CDR3 is CASSGSAGGPTDTQYF. The CDR3 DNA sequence: TGTGCCAGCAGTGGGTCGGCGGGAGGGCCCACAGATACGCAGTATTTT.

J is TRBJ2-5 and V is TRBV28; 7 nucleotides align to TRBD2. V lost 5 bases, J lost 3 bases, and 6 bases stayed unmatched. The CDR3 contains 14 residues. The germline CDR1 and CDR2 sequences are MDHEN and SYDVKM. CDR3 sequence reads: CASSILAVEETQYF. CDR3 coding DNA: TGTGCCAGCAGTATTCTAGCGGTCGAAGAGACCCAGTACTTC.

V and J are TRBV7-2 and TRBJ2-7; D is possibly TRBD2 (6 bases). This CDR3 spans 16 amino acids. Germline CDR1 is SGHTA and CDR2 is FQGNSA. The V end was cut by 0 bases, the J end by 4 bases, with 16 bases between. The CDR3 loop reads CASSLASGTALYEQYF. The CDR3 DNA follows: TGTGCCAGCAGCTTAGCCTCGGGGACTGCATTGTACGAGCAGTACTTC.

The J gene is TRBJ2-1, the V gene TRBV28; D is possibly TRBD1 (6 bases). There are 15 residues in the CDR3. The ends were cut back, 7 bases at V and 5 bases at J, with 18 bases in the middle. Germline CDR1 MDHEN, CDR2 SYDVKM. The chain's CDR3 is CASIQGGFLDNEQFF. The CDR3 nucleotides read TGTGCCAGCATCCAAGGGGGTTTTTTGGACAATGAGCAGTTCTTC.

This clone was recorded a few times. The chain joins TRBV4-2 to TRBJ2-3; TRBD2 might be the D (5 bases). CDR1 LGHNA and CDR2 YNFKEQ come from the germline V gene. This CDR3 is built from 15 residues. V lost 4 bases, J lost 1 base, and 12 bases lay in between. The CDR3 region is CASSRAFSGTDTQYF. CDR3 DNA sequence: TGTGCCAGCAGCCGAGCCTTTAGCGGCACAGATACGCAGTATTTT.

The gene calls are TRBV18 and TRBJ1-3; D gene uncertain. The CDR3 runs to 14 residues. V lost 5 bases and J 0 bases, leaving 8 bases between the germline ends. Germline CDR1 is KGHSH and CDR2 is LQKENI. As DNA, the CDR3 is TGTGCCAGCTCAACAGCGGCCTCTGGAAACACCATATATTTT. It translates to CASSTAASGNTIYF.

The genes are TRBV15 and TRBJ2-1; D not certain. Germline V lookup: CDR1 LNHNV, CDR2 YYDKDF (reference sequence). V was trimmed by 0 bases and J by 6 bases, leaving 9 bases between them. The CDR3 covers 14 residues. In DNA, the CDR3 is TGTGCCACCAGCAGAGATTCAGCGAGCAATGAGCAGTTCTTC. Amino acid sequence: CATSRDSASNEQFF.

The CDR3 bases are TGTGCCAGCAGCTTAGGACAGGTTTACAATGAGCAGTTCTTC. It yields the protein CASSLGQVYNEQFF. J is TRBJ2-1 and V is TRBV5-6; 7 bases are a match to TRBD1. CDR1 is SGHDT and CDR2 is YYEEEE in the germline V gene. Germline trimming cut 2 bases from V and 4 bases from J; bases unmatched to any gene: 3. CDR3 length equals 14 residues. The full variable domain, with the rest looked up from reference TRBV5-6 and TRBJ2-1, is DAGVTQSPTHLIKTRGQQVTLRCSPKSGHDTVSWYQQALGQGPQFIFQYYEEEERQRGNFPDRFSGHQFPNYSSELNVNALLLGDSALYLCASSLGQVYNEQFFGPGTRLTVL.

The chain has TRBV28 and TRBJ2-7; tentative D call: TRBD1 (5 bases). Germline values: CDR1 MDHEN, CDR2 SYDVKM. The CDR3 spans 14 residues. Between the trimmed V and J ends, which lost 5 bases and 2 bases, there was a span of 13 bases. CDR3 nucleotides: TGTGCCAGCAGTCCCGACAGTATTACCTACGAGCAGTACTTC. It translates to CASSPDSITYEQYF.

The gene calls are TRBV6-5 and TRBJ2-1; no clear D gene. Germline CDR1 reads MNHEY; CDR2 reads SVGAGI. The CDR3 sequence is 12 residues long. Deletions cut 6 bases from V and 7 bases from J, with 10 bases between. CDR3 sequence (DNA): TGTGCCAGCAGCCCCGTGGGGAATGAGCAGTTCTTC. Its protein product is CASSPVGNEQFF.

The chain employs TRBV11-2 and TRBJ2-5; D is perhaps TRBD1 or TRBD2 (6 bases each). The germline CDR1 and CDR2 sequences are SGHAT and FQNNGV. This CDR3 is 14 amino acids long. V was trimmed by 5 bases and J by 5 bases, leaving 15 bases between them. The CDR3 loop reads CASSPQQGGETQYF. The CDR3 bases are TGTGCCAGCAGCCCACAACAGGGAGGCGAGACCCAGTACTTC.

V and J are TRBV18 and TRBJ1-4; 8 positions agree with TRBD1. Trimming removed 6 bases from V and 8 bases from J; junction bases left unmatched: 8. The CDR3 loop spans 14 amino acids. Germline loops: CDR1 KGHSH, CDR2 LQKENI. The CDR3 sequence: CASSMDREGEKLFF. The CDR3, as DNA: TGTGCCAGCTCGATGGACAGGGAGGGAGAAAAACTGTTTTTT.

The rearrangement uses TRBV6-1 and TRBJ2-6; D may be TRBD1 (6 bases). The germline gives CDR1 MNHNS, CDR2 SASEGT. This CDR3 spans 20 amino acids. V was pared by 4 bases and J by 0 bases, with 22 bases between. CDR3: CASSVPSGTSFFSGANVLTF. CDR3 in DNA: TGTGCCAGCAGTGTTCCCTCCGGGACATCGTTCTTCTCTGGGGCCAACGTCCTGACTTTC.

The chain uses TRBV2 and TRBJ2-1, with D possibly TRBD2 on 5 matching bases. This CDR3 is built from 13 residues. V shed 3 bases and J shed 7 bases, with 10 bases lying between them. In germline, CDR1 is SNHLY, CDR2 FYNNEI. CDR3 region: CASSDMRENEQFF. The DNA for the CDR3 is TGTGCCAGCAGTGACATGAGGGAAAATGAGCAGTTCTTC. Full variable domain (missing parts from reference TRBV2 and TRBJ2-1): EPEVTQTPSHQVTQMGQEVILRCVPISNHLYFYWYRQILGQKVEFLVSFYNNEISEKSEIFDDQFSVERPDGSNFTLKIRSTKLEDSAMYFCASSDMRENEQFFGPGTRLTVL.

The CDR3 DNA is TGTGCCAGCAAGACACAGGAAGGGGAAGAGACCCAGTACTTC. The encoded protein is CASKTQEGEETQYF. J is TRBJ2-5 and V is TRBV27; perhaps TRBD1 as D (5 bases). The V gene lost 7 bases and the J gene lost 3 bases, with 15 bases spanning the gap. CDR1 and CDR2 (germline): MNHEY, SMNVEV (reference sequence). CDR3 length: 14 amino acids.

This rearrangement joins TRBV7-2 to TRBJ1-2; the match to TRBD1 covers 7 bases. J was trimmed by 8 bases and V by 6 bases; bases with no gene match: 12. Germline V gene sequence: CDR1 SGHTA, CDR2 FQGNSA. This CDR3 has 14 residues. CDR3 sequence (DNA): TGTGCCAGCAGTCGGCCCCGACAGGGTTACGGCTACACCTTC. Translation gives CASSRPRQGYGYTF. Complete variable domain (other parts from reference TRBV7-2 and TRBJ1-2): GAGVSQSPSNKVTEKGKDVELRCDPISGHTALYWYRQSLGQGLEFLIYFQGNSAPDKSGLPSDRFSAERTGGSVSTLTIQRTQQEDSAVYLCASSRPRQGYGYTFGSGTRLTVV.

The chain recombines TRBV11-1 with TRBJ1-1; possible D gene TRBD1, 6 bases. V lost 3 bases and J lost 7, with 12 bases in between. Per germline, CDR1 SGHAT and CDR2 FQDESV (reference sequence). There are 13 residues in the CDR3. CDR3 nucleotides: TGTGCCAGCAGCTTTCGGCAGGACAGTGAAGCTTTCTTT. Protein product: CASSFRQDSEAFF.